The 22 T cell receptor beta chains below come from one sample, sequenced in a study of T-cell reconstitution after alpha-beta-depleted transplantation in children. Unique molecular identifiers were incorporated into the prepared TCRbeta library. TCRdb itself ran the PCR reads through MiXCR, one entry per CDR3 protein. The sample lists about 540,000 distinct CDR3 sequences; about a sixth were seen once. Source: PBMCs from the stem cell graft donor, taken from the stem cell graft. The source of these receptors is a human donor who donated a stem cell graft to a child with acute lymphoblastic leukemia.

There are a few counts of this clonotype. The rearrangement uses TRBV25-1 and TRBJ2-3; no clear D. The CDR3 extends over 14 amino acids. V was clipped by 4 bases and J by 2 bases, with 10 bases between them. Germline assignment: CDR1 MGHDK and CDR2 SYGVNS. The CDR3 region is CASSVVMITDTQYF. In DNA, the CDR3 is TGTGCCAGCAGTGTTGTGATGATCACAGATACGCAGTATTTT.

Turning to this clonotype: A junction boundary mismatches the germline segment, possibly from a read error. The rearrangement uses TRBV20-1 and TRBJ2-5, with TRBD1 matching 7 bases. In germline, CDR1 is DFQATT, CDR2 SNEGSKA (reference sequence). The CDR3 length is 17 residues. The CDR3 DNA follows: TGCTGTGCTAGTGGGACACCGGGACAGATTGGAAAAGAGACCCAGTACTTC. The encoded protein is CCASGTPGQIGKETQYF.

The V call is TRBV12-3 or TRBV12-4, the J call TRBJ1-5; TRBD1 is a possible D gene (5 bases). The CDR3 runs to 15 residues. Trimming took off 4 bases at V and 0 bases at J, with 10 bases between the two ends. CDR3 nucleotide sequence: TGTGCCAGCAGTTCCGACAGCCTTAGCAATCAGCCCCAGCATTTT. Translated: CASSSDSLSNQPQHF.

Comment on this clonotype: Its ends do not fully match the called genes, so a read error is possible. The chain uses TRBV27 and TRBJ2-7, with 9 bases aligning to TRBD1. The CDR3 length is 13 residues. Germline lookup yields CDR1 MNHEY and CDR2 SMNVEV (reference sequence). The CDR3 here is CASGLGQGYEQYF. The CDR3 DNA reads TGTGCCAGCGGTTTGGGACAGGGCTACGAGCAGTACTTC.

This clonotype was recorded a few times. The chain has TRBV5-1 and TRBJ1-2, with 7 bases fitting TRBD1. J lost 4 bases, V lost 4 bases, and 10 bases had no gene match. Germline V gene data show CDR1 as SGHRS and CDR2 as YFSETQ. The CDR3 is 15 amino acids. The CDR3 DNA reads TGCGCCAGCAGCCCAGCCGGGACAGTAGCCTATGGCTACACCTTC. Residues: CASSPAGTVAYGYTF. The full variable domain, rest sourced from reference TRBV5-1 and TRBJ1-2, is KAGVTQTPRYLIKTRGQQVTLSCSPISGHRSVSWYQQTPGQGLQFLFEYFSETQRNKGNFPGRFSGRQFSNSRSEMNVSTLELGDSALYLCASSPAGTVAYGYTFGSGTRLTVV.

This clonotype has a single count. Germline is not matched at one junction end, which may reflect a read error. This chain joins TRBV29-1 and TRBJ1-2; possibly TRBD1 for D (5 bases). This CDR3 has 13 amino acids. Germline CDR1 is SQVTM and CDR2 is ANQGSEA. This chain's CDR3 is CSVEPPGFHGDTF. The CDR3 DNA follows: TGCAGCGTTGAGCCCCCAGGGTTCCATGGCGACACCTTC.

This chain joins TRBV19 and TRBJ2-7; D gene uncertain. The CDR3 is made up of 15 amino acids. The germline V gene encodes CDR1 LNHDA and CDR2 SQIVND (reference sequence). V gave up 3 bases and J gave up 4 bases, with 16 bases separating them. CDR3 nucleotides: TGTGCCAGTAGTATGGGATTCGGGCTGGGATACGAGCAGTACTTC. It is translated as CASSMGFGLGYEQYF.

J is TRBJ2-7 and V is TRBV7-9; the D gene could be TRBD1 or TRBD2 (7 bases each). CDR1 and CDR2 from the germline V gene are SEHNR and FQNEAQ (reference sequence). The V and J ends lost 5 bases and 4 bases respectively, with 18 bases between them. The CDR3 extends over 15 amino acids. DNA of the CDR3: TGTGCCAGCAGCGCAGCAGCGGGACAGCAATACGAGCAGTACTTC. Protein product: CASSAAAGQQYEQYF.

This clonotype was counted a few times. The chain links TRBV5-1 to TRBJ2-7; D remains unclear. Germline loops: CDR1 SGHRS, CDR2 YFSETQ. The ends were cut back, 1 base at V and 2 bases at J, with 7 bases in the middle. The CDR3 is made up of 13 amino acids. Here the CDR3 DNA reads TGCGCCAGCAGCTTGACAACTACCTACGAGCAGTACTTC. Translation: CASSLTTTYEQYF.

This clonotype was seen more than once but under ten times. The CDR3 DNA reads as TGTGCCAGCAGCGTAAGTATGGGGACTGAAGCTTTCTTT. It codes for CASSVSMGTEAFF. This chain connects TRBV9 to TRBJ1-1; D is unresolved. The CDR3 has 13 amino acids. Germline-derived CDR1 and CDR2 are SGDLS and YYNGEE. Deletions cut 1 base from V and 5 bases from J, with 9 bases between.

The sample holds many counts of this clonotype. The chain has TRBV5-1 and TRBJ2-3; D perhaps matches TRBD2 (6 bases). This CDR3 region has 14 residues. V lost 5 bases, J lost 4 bases, and 14 bases lay in between. Germline values: CDR1 SGHRS, CDR2 YFSETQ. The DNA of the CDR3 is TGCGCCAGCAGAGGGAGACTAGTTTCAGATACGCAGTATTTT. Encoded protein: CASRGRLVSDTQYF. The entire variable domain, with the rest obtained from reference TRBV5-1 and TRBJ2-3, is as follows: KAGVTQTPRYLIKTRGQQVTLSCSPISGHRSVSWYQQTPGQGLQFLFEYFSETQRNKGNFPGRFSGRQFSNSRSEMNVSTLELGDSALYLCASRGRLVSDTQYFGPGTRLTVL.

This clonotype was observed a few times. The CDR3 sequence: CASSLGTSGRQHEQYF. As DNA, the CDR3 is TGTGCCAGCAGCTTAGGTACTAGCGGGAGGCAGCACGAGCAGTACTTC. The V call is TRBV7-9, the J call TRBJ2-7, with 12 bases that match TRBD2. The CDR3 contains 16 residues. Germline CDR1 SEHNR, CDR2 FQNEAQ (reference sequence). J was trimmed by 5 bases and V by 1 base; bases with no gene match: 6.

The chain combines TRBV5-1 with TRBJ1-2; 9 bases line up with TRBD1. CDR1 and CDR2 (germline): SGHRS, YFSETQ. This CDR3 is 14 amino acids long. V was pared by 4 bases and J by 7 bases, with 8 bases of the junction left unmatched. The CDR3 loop is CASSPGDRVSGYTF. The DNA of the CDR3 is TGCGCCAGCAGCCCGGGGGACAGGGTTTCTGGCTACACCTTC.

The rearrangement joins TRBV28 to TRBJ1-5, with D tentatively TRBD1 (6 bases). The V end lost 5 bases, the J end lost 5 bases, and 19 bases lay between the germline ends. The germline V gene encodes CDR1 MDHEN and CDR2 SYDVKM. This CDR3 spans 16 amino acids. For the CDR3, the DNA is TGTGCCAGCAGTCGGACTCTAACAGGGCTAGATCAGCCCCAGCATTTT. This gives the protein CASSRTLTGLDQPQHF.

This clonotype appeared a few times. The V and J genes are TRBV29-1 and TRBJ1-1; a possible D gene is TRBD1 (6 bases). This CDR3 has 13 amino acids. V was trimmed by 2 bases and J by 3 bases, leaving 10 bases between them. Germline V gene sequence: CDR1 SQVTM, CDR2 ANQGSEA. CDR3 in amino acids: CSVEQGRDTEAFF. DNA of the CDR3: TGCAGCGTTGAACAGGGGAGGGACACTGAAGCTTTCTTT.

The chain combines TRBV18 with TRBJ2-3; D possibly uses TRBD1 or TRBD2 (5 bases each). This CDR3 has 14 amino acids. Per the germline V gene, CDR1 is KGHSH and CDR2 is LQKENI. The V end lost 5 bases, the J end lost 6 bases, and 15 bases lay between the germline ends. The CDR3 sequence: CASSEVLGTDTQYF. For the CDR3, the DNA is TGTGCCAGCTCAGAGGTTCTCGGGACGGATACGCAGTATTTT.

The CDR3 DNA sequence: TGTGCCAGCAGTTTAGGGCAGACAAGCTCCTACAATGAGCAGTTCTTC. Protein product: CASSLGQTSSYNEQFF. The chain links TRBV6-5 to TRBJ2-1; D gene unclear. CDR1 and CDR2 from the germline V gene are MNHEY and SVGAGI. CDR3 length: 16 amino acids. The V end was cut by 4 bases, the J end by 0 bases, with 13 bases between.

The CDR3 DNA reads as TGTGCCAGCAGTTCATCGGGACAGGGGAAGGGTCGAGAGACCCAGTACTTC. Protein: CASSSSGQGKGRETQYF. The chain joins TRBV7-3 to TRBJ2-5; 10 bases agree with TRBD1. Germline V gene data show CDR1 as SGHTA and CDR2 as FQGTGA. Trimming took 6 bases from V and 4 from J; bases not matched to a gene: 14. There are 17 residues in the CDR3.

This clonotype was seen a handful of times. The chain links TRBV27 to TRBJ1-1; a weak D match, TRBD1 (6 bases). The germline V gene encodes CDR1 MNHEY and CDR2 SMNVEV (reference sequence). Trimming removed 4 bases from V and 4 bases from J, with 16 bases in between. This CDR3 contains 15 residues. The CDR3 loop reads CASSYLLQGFTEAFF. In DNA form, the CDR3 reads TGTGCCAGCAGTTACCTCCTACAGGGTTTCACTGAAGCTTTCTTT.

This chain links TRBV15 with TRBJ2-3; D may be TRBD2 (5 bases). CDR1 is LNHNV, CDR2 YYDKDF, per germline (reference sequence). Trimming took 8 bases from V and 4 from J, leaving 10 bases between them. The CDR3 consists of 12 residues. In DNA form, the CDR3 reads TGTGCCACCCGACGGGGTGCAGATACGCAGTATTTT. Translation: CATRRGADTQYF.

The J gene is TRBJ2-1, the V gene TRBV4-2; 9 bases align to TRBD2. This CDR3 spans 16 amino acids. With 4 bases clipped from V and 2 bases from J, the junction kept 6 bases outside the gene matches. Germline CDR1 is LGHNA and CDR2 is YNFKEQ. The CDR3 sequence is CASSLEGLAPYNEQFF. In DNA form, the CDR3 reads TGTGCCAGCAGCCTCGAGGGACTAGCTCCCTACAATGAGCAGTTCTTC.

This clonotype came up a few times. This chain uses TRBV7-3 with TRBJ2-1, with 10 bases fitting TRBD2. Trimming removed 0 bases from V and 6 bases from J; junction bases left unmatched: 8. The germline V gene encodes CDR1 SGHTA and CDR2 FQGTGA. The CDR3 loop spans 17 amino acids. The CDR3 is CASSLTLSLAGTNEQFF. The DNA for the CDR3 is TGTGCCAGCAGCTTAACGTTGTCACTAGCGGGGACCAATGAGCAGTTCTTC.